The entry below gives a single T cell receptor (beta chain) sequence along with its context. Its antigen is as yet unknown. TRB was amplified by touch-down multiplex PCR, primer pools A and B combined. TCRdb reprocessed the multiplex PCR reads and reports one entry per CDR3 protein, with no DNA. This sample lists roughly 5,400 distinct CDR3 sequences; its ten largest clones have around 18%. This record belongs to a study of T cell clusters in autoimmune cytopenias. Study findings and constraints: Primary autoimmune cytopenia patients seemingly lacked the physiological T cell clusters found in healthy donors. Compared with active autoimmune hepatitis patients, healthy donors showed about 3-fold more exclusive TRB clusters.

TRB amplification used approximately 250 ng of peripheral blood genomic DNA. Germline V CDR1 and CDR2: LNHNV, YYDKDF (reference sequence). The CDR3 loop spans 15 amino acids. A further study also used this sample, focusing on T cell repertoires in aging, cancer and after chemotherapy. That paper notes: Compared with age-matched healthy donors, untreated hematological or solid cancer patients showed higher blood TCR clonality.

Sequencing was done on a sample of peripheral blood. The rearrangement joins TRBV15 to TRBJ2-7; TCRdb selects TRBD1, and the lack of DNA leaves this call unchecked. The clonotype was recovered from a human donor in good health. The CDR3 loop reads CATSPRGGRPYEQYF.